This T cell receptor beta chain is from a study of OX40 agonist ivuxolimab in advanced cancers. The germline V gene has CDR1 LNHDA and CDR2 SQIVND (reference sequence). This CDR3 comprises 14 residues. Trimming removed 3 bases from V and 4 bases from J; junction bases left unmatched: 5. TCRdb's copy holds only in-frame clones and misses some; the assay was immunoSEQ multiplex PCR. The sample has fewer than 40,000 clones; approximately 89% are singletons. Findings of the study overall: Researchers report that CD8+ T cells had, on average, more expanded clones than CD4+. In the 0.1 to 3.0 mg/kg range, CD4+ and CD8+ blood T cells had expanded clonally by week 6.

With respect to this clone: No antigen is known for it.

The sample here was CD4+ or CD8+ T cells sorted from blood, taken in a trial of the OX40 agonist ivuxolimab. The TCR was taken from an adult with an advanced solid tumor such as melanoma, head and neck, liver or kidney cancer. The chain couples TRBV19 to TRBJ2-5; 7 bases fit TRBD1. The CDR3 here is CASSIYRGLETQYF. For the CDR3, the DNA is TGTGCCAGTAGTATTTACAGGGGATTAGAGACCCAGTACTTC.